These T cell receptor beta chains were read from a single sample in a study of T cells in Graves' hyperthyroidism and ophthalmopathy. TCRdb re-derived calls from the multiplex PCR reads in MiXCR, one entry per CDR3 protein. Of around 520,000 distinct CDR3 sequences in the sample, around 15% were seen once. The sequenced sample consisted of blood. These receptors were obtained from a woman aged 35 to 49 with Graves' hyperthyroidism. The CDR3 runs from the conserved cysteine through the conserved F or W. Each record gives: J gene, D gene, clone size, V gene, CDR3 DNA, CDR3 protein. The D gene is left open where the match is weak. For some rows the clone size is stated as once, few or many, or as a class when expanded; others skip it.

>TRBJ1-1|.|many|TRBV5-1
TGCGCCAGCAGCTTGGGGCCCATGACGGGGGCTGAAGCTTTCTTT
CASSLGPMTGAEAFF
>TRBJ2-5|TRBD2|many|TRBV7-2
TGTGCCAGCAGCTTAGGCGGGAGCGGGGCAGAGACCCAGTACTTC
CASSLGGSGAETQYF
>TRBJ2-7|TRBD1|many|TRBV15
TGTGCCACCAGCAGGAGGACAGGGGCACAAGAGCAGTACTTC
CATSRRTGAQEQYF
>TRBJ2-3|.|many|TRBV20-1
TGCAGTGCTACCCTATTTGGGTCGGGAATTGGGGATACGCAGTATTTT
CSATLFGSGIGDTQYF
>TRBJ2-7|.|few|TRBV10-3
TGTGCCATCAGTGAGTGGGGACAGCGGGATTACGAGCAGTACTTC
CAISEWGQRDYEQYF
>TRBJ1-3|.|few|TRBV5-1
TGCGCCAGCAGCTCCGGGGGACATACTGGAAACACCATATATTTT
CASSSGGHTGNTIYF
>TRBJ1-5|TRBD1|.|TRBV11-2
TGTGCCAGCAGCCCGGGACAGGTGGGCAATCAGCCCCAGCATTTT
CASSPGQVGNQPQHF
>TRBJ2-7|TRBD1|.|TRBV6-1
TGTGCCAGCAGGAAGGGACAGGGGAGCCACGAGCAGTACTTC
CASRKGQGSHEQYF
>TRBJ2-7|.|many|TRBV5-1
TGCGCCAGCAGCGCCCGGGACACCTCCTACGAGCAGTACTTC
CASSARDTSYEQYF
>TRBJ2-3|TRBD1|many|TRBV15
TGTGCCACCAGCAGCAGACAGGGTGAGGTTACAGATACGCAGTATTTT
CATSSRQGEVTDTQYF
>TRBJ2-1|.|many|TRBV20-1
TGCAGTGCTAGAGCTCTAGAAGGGCAGAGCTCCTACAATGAGCAGTTCTTC
CSARALEGQSSYNEQFF
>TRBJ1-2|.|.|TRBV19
TGTGCCAGTAGTATCGGCGGGAATGGCTACACCTTC
CASSIGGNGYTF
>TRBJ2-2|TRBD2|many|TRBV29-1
TGCAGCGTTGGGGGACTCCTAGCGGGGGGCACCGGGGAGCTGTTTTTT
CSVGGLLAGGTGELFF
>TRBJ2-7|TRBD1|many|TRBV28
TGTGCCAGCACCCCGGGACAGGGTCTTCGCGAGCAGTACTTC
CASTPGQGLREQYF
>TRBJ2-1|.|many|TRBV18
TGTGCCAGCTCACCAAGATCTCAGCCGGGGGATGAGCAGTTCTTC
CASSPRSQPGDEQFF
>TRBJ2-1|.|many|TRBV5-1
TGCGCCAGCAGCAACGACAATGAGCAGTTCTTC
CASSNDNEQFF
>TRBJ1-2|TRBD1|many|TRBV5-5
TGTGCCAGCAAACTCGACAGGGGGCTTCGCTATGGCTACACCTTC
CASKLDRGLRYGYTF
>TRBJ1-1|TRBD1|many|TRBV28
TGTGCCAGCAGTGTAGGACAGGGGACTGAAGCTTTCTTT
CASSVGQGTEAFF
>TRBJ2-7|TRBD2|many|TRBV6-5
TGTGCCAGCAGTTACTCAAGCGGGAGGGGCTCCTACGAGCAGTACTTC
CASSYSSGRGSYEQYF
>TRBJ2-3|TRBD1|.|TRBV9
TGTGCCAGCAGCTCCGGGACAGGGTCGTATCACACAGATACGCAGTATTTT
CASSSGTGSYHTDTQYF
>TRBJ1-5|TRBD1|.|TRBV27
TGTGCCAGCAGACCGAGGGACAGTTTCCAGCCCCAGCATTTT
CASRPRDSFQPQHF
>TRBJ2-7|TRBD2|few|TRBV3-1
TGTGCCAGCAGCCGCCCGGGACTAGCTAACTACGAGCAGTACTTC
CASSRPGLANYEQYF
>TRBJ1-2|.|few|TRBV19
TGTGCCACGTGGGACGGCATAGTGGGGTATGGCTACACCTTC
CATWDGIVGYGYTF
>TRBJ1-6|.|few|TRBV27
TGTGCCAGCAGTTTAGAGGGACACCAGAATTCACCCCTCCACTTT
CASSLEGHQNSPLHF
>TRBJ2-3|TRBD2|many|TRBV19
TGTGCCAGTAGTATGACGAGCGGGAGGGCCAGGGGATTCGGAGATACGCAGTATTTT
CASSMTSGRARGFGDTQYF
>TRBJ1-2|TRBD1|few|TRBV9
TGTGCCAGCAGCGTAGGCGGGACAGTGAATAACTATGGCTACACCTTC
CASSVGGTVNNYGYTF
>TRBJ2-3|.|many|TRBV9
TGTGCCAGCAGCGTAGGACGGTCGAGCACAGATACGCAGTATTTT
CASSVGRSSTDTQYF
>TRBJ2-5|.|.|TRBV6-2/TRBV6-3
TGTGCCAGCAGTTATGCTATCCGGGGAGCCGTCGAGACCCAGTACTTC
CASSYAIRGAVETQYF
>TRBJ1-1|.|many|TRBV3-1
TGTGCCAGCAGCCAAGAACCCTCGACGCGTAACACTGAAGCTTTCTTT
CASSQEPSTRNTEAFF
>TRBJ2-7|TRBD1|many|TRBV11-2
TGTGCCAGCAGCTTTACCGACAGGGGGCAATACGAGCAGTACTTC
CASSFTDRGQYEQYF
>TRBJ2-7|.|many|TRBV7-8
TGTGCCAGCACCCCCGGCAGGGATCCCTACGAGCAGTACTTC
CASTPGRDPYEQYF
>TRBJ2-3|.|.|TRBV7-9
TGTGCCAGCAGCGAGGGAAGGGGGTTGGATACGCAGTATTTT
CASSEGRGLDTQYF
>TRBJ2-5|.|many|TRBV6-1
TGTGCCAGCAGTGAGGCAGGACTACAAGAGACCCAGTACTTC
CASSEAGLQETQYF
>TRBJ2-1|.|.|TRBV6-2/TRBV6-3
TGTGCCAGCAGCCTCGGGGAGGACCCCTACAATGAGCAGTTCTTC
CASSLGEDPYNEQFF
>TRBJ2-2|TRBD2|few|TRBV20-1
TGCAGTGCTAGAGTCCCTAGCGGGATAACCGGGGAGCTGTTTTTT
CSARVPSGITGELFF
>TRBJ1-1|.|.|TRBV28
TGTGCCAGCAGTCCCAGCGGATCCGGACACACTGAAGCTTTCTTT
CASSPSGSGHTEAFF
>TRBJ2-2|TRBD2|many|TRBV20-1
TGCAGTGGACTAGCGGGAGAAAGGAACACCGGGGAGCTGTTTTTT
CSGLAGERNTGELFF
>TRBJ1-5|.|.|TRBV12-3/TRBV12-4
TGTGCCAGCACCCGGACTTCTGATCAGCCCCAGCATTTT
CASTRTSDQPQHF
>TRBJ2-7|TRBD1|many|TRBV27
TGTGCCAGCATAGACAGGGGCTTGGGGGAGCAGTACTTC
CASIDRGLGEQYF
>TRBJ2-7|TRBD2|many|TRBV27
TGTGCCAGCACCCCGATAGCGGGAACCTACGAGCAGTACTTC
CASTPIAGTYEQYF
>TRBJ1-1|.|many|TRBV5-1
TGCGCCAGCAGTTATCGACGGGACACTGAAGCTTTCTTT
CASSYRRDTEAFF
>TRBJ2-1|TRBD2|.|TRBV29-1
TGCAGCGTTGAAATCCCTAGCGGGGTCCTATCAGGTGAGCAGTTCTTC
CSVEIPSGVLSGEQFF
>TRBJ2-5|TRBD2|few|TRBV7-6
TGTGCCAGCAGCATAAGGACTAGCGGGAGTCAAGAGACCCAGTACTTC
CASSIRTSGSQETQYF
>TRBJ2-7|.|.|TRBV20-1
TGCAGTGCTAGGGCCCGGGGCACTTATACCTACGAGCAGTACTTC
CSARARGTYTYEQYF
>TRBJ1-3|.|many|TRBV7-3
TGTGCCAGCAGCCCCGGGACTCCTTTCTCTGGAAACACCATATATTTT
CASSPGTPFSGNTIYF
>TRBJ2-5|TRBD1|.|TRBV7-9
TGTGCCAGCAGCTTGGGACAGGCGGCGGGGGAGACCCAGTACTTC
CASSLGQAAGETQYF
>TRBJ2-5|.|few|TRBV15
TGTGCCACCAGCAGAGTCGGTAGCAATCTTAGGGCCCAAGAGACCCAGTACTTC
CATSRVGSNLRAQETQYF
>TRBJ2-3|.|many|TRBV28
TGTGCCAGCAGATCGGGACTCCTCACAGATACGCAGTATTTT
CASRSGLLTDTQYF
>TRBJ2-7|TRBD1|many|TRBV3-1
TGTGCCAGCAGCCAGGTCCCGGGACAGGGGTCCTCTTCCTACGAGCAGTACTTC
CASSQVPGQGSSSYEQYF
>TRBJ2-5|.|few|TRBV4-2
TGTGCCAGCAGCCAAGCTACAGGGAGCGAGACCCAGTACTTC
CASSQATGSETQYF